The clone carrying this TCR beta chain was observed a handful of times. Antigen unknown. The Oncomine TCR Beta short-read assay sequenced DNA from cultured CD4+ T cells. One entry per CDR3 protein results from TCRdb running MiXCR on the PCR reads. The sample shows some 11,000 distinct CDR3 sequences, under 35% of them seen only once. Germline V gene lookup returns CDR1 DFQATT and CDR2 SNEGSKA (reference sequence). There are 16 residues in the CDR3. V dropped 3 bases and J dropped 5; count of bases not matched to a gene: 11. This sample stems from a study of vaccination and CD4 T cells after COVID-19. Overall study: Each participant underwent a two-dose regimen of either the BNT162b2 or the mRNA-1273 vaccine.

Overall study findings and caveats: Post-infection sampling omitted early timepoints and covered relatively few convalescent patients.

Regarding treatment: roughly 10-day PBMC culture with coronavirus spike peptide pools or control peptides (ViraFEST assay). Positive PCR dates ranged from March to December 2020; these dates predated US Alpha, Beta and Delta variants. The receptor was derived from a human donor who had recovered from COVID-19. The J gene is TRBJ2-2, the V gene TRBV20-1, with TRBD2 matching 8 bases. The sample was CD4+ T cells from blood, cultured in vitro, taken after SARS-CoV-2 vaccination. The CDR3 protein is CSARDSGRVRTGELFF. The CDR3 DNA reads as TGCAGTGCTAGGGACAGCGGGAGAGTACGAACCGGGGAGCTGTTTTTT.